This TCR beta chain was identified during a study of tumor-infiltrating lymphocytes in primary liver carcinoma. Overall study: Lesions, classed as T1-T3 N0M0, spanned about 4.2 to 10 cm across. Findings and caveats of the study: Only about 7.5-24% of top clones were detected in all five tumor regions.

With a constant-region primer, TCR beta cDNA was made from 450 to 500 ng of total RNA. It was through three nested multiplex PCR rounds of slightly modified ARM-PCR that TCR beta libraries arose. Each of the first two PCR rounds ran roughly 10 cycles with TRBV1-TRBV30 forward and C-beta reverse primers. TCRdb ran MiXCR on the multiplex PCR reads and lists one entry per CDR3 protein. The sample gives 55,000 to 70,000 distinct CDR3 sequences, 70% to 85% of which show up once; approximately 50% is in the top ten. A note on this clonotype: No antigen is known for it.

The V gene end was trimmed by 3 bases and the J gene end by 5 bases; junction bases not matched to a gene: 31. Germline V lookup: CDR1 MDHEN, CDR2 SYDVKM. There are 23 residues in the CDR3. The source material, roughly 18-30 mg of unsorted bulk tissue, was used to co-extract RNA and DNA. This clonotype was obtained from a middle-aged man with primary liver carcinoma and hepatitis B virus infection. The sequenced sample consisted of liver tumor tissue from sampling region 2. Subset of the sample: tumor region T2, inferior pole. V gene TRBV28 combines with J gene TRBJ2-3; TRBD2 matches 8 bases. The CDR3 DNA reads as TGTGCCAGCAGTTTCCCCCCAAGACGAACCGGGACTAACGGGAGGGAAGCCAAAGATACGCAGTATTTT. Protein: CASSFPPRRTGTNGREAKDTQYF.